This TCR beta chain was documented in a study of blood T cell repertoires in COVID-19. Study overall: In each case, the material was cDNA or gDNA derived from T cells, B-cell-depleted T cells, or PBMCs.

CDR1 is MNHEY and CDR2 is SVGEGT in the germline V gene. The CDR3 extends over 15 amino acids. V was clipped by 4 bases and J by 2 bases, with 14 bases between them. Clinical history as reported by participants underpinned cohort assignment. TCRdb keeps only in-frame clones here, not all; method: immunoSEQ multiplex PCR. The data show hundreds of thousands of clones, 90% seen once. V and J are TRBV6-2 or TRBV6-3 and TRBJ1-2; D is ambiguous. The clonotype originates from a woman between 18 and 29 years old with acute COVID-19. The sample taken for sequencing was PBMCs or T cells enriched from blood (not recorded which). The CDR3 loop reads CASSLTTTANYGYTF. DNA of the CDR3: TGTGCCAGCAGTTTGACCACGACTGCCAACTATGGCTACACCTTC.